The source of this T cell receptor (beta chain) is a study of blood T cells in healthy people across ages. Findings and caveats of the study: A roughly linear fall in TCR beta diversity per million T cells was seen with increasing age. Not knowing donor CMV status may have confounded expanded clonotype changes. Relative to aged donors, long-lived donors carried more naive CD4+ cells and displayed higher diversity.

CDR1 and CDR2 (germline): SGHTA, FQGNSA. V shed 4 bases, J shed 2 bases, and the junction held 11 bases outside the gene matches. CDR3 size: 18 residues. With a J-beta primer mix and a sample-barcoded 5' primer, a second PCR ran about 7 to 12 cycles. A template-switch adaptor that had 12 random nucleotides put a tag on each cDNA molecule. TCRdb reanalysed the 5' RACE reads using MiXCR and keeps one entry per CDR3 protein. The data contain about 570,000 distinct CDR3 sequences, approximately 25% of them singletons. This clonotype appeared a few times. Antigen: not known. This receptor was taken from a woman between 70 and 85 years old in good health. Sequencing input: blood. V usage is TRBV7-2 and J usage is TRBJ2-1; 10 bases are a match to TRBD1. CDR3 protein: CASSSSRYGTGAYNEQFF. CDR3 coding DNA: TGTGCCAGCAGCTCCTCGAGGTACGGGACAGGGGCCTACAATGAGCAGTTCTTC.